This T cell receptor beta chain was obtained from a study of identifying expanded T cells in peripheral blood. Data came from immunoSEQ multiplex PCR; TCRdb stores just in-frame clones and leaves some out. The data show 100,000 to 150,000 clones, more than 75% seen once. A remark on this clone: What it recognizes is unknown.

CDR3 length equals 15 residues. With 2 bases removed from V and 2 bases from J, the gap between germline ends came to 11 bases. Germline CDR1 is SGHDT and CDR2 is YYEEEE. During the collection period, no donor immune events like infections were recorded. Study results and limitations: Approximately 1.2 clones differed between technical replicates, versus approximately 17 and 20 over time. Across healthy donors, higher total template counts meant significantly greater roughly 2-week count variance.

Sequencing was carried out using blood. The receptor was derived from a person aged 18 to 69 in good health. The rearrangement joins TRBV5-6 to TRBJ1-5; D uncertain. The CDR3 loop reads CASSFLGGGNQPQHF. Here the CDR3 DNA reads TGTGCCAGCAGCTTCTTGGGAGGAGGCAATCAGCCCCAGCATTTT.